A single sample is the source of the 30 T cell receptor beta chains below, sequenced in a study of blood T cells in healthy people across ages. Through a sample-barcoded 5' primer and a J-beta primer mix, a second PCR was run for 7 to 11 cycles. In TCRdb, the 5' RACE reads were re-called with MiXCR into one record per CDR3 protein. The sample holds hundreds of thousands of distinct CDR3 sequences; 58% are singletons and the top ten take around 37%. Source material: blood. The source is a man in his 60s in good health.

This clonotype has more than one count but fewer than ten. The J gene is TRBJ2-1, the V gene TRBV6-2 or TRBV6-3; D call uncertain. CDR3 length: 13 amino acids. Per the germline V gene, CDR1 is MNHEY and CDR2 is SVGEGT. The V end lost 6 bases, the J end lost 2 bases, and 8 bases lay between the germline ends. The CDR3 region is CASRTIPYNEQFF. DNA of the CDR3: TGTGCCAGCAGGACGATTCCCTACAATGAGCAGTTCTTC.

This clonotype was detected only a few times. CDR3 sequence reads: CASSQGPQGTIYGYTF. CDR3 bases: TGCGCCAGCAGCCAAGGCCCACAGGGTACTATCTATGGCTACACCTTC. This chain joins TRBV4-1 and TRBJ1-2; tentative D call: TRBD1 (6 bases). The CDR3 spans 16 residues. Looked up from germline, CDR1 is MGHRA and CDR2 is YSYEKL. V was trimmed by 1 base and J by 4 bases, leaving 16 bases between them.

This clonotype was detected only a few times. The CDR3 region has the DNA TGTGCCATCAGCGAGGGGGCACAGGGATCTGAAGCTTTCTTT. Protein sequence: CAISEGAQGSEAFF. The chain is built from TRBV10-3 and TRBJ1-1; TRBD1 agrees at 7 bases. V gave up 6 bases and J gave up 6 bases; unmatched junction bases: 10. Germline assignment: CDR1 ENHRY and CDR2 SYGVKD. CDR3 length: 14 amino acids.

This clonotype was recorded a few times. V usage is TRBV2 and J usage is TRBJ2-7; possible D gene TRBD2, 5 bases. Trimming removed 6 bases at V and 5 bases at J, with 20 bases between. The V gene's germline CDR1 is SNHLY and CDR2 FYNNEI. The CDR3 contains 15 residues. The CDR3, as DNA: TGTGCCAGCAGGCCCCCCGTGACTACTTGGGACGAGCAGTACTTC. Translating gives CASRPPVTTWDEQYF.

This clonotype was observed a handful of times. The CDR3 protein is CASKEAANYGYTF. The CDR3 coding sequence is TGTGCCAGCAAAGAAGCAGCTAACTATGGCTACACCTTC. The rearrangement links TRBV28 to TRBJ1-2; D is ambiguous. Looked up from germline, CDR1 is MDHEN and CDR2 is SYDVKM. V was shortened by 7 bases and J by 0 bases, with 9 bases between the two germline ends. This CDR3 has 13 amino acids.

The rearrangement joins TRBV4-1 to TRBJ2-3; no definite D call. V was pared by 1 base and J by 0 bases, with 8 bases between. This CDR3 has 15 amino acids. Germline V lookup: CDR1 MGHRA, CDR2 YSYEKL. The CDR3 sequence: CASSQVSSSTDTQYF. In DNA form, the CDR3 reads TGCGCCAGCAGCCAAGTCAGTTCTAGCACAGATACGCAGTATTTT.

V gene TRBV2 combines with J gene TRBJ1-5; a possible D gene is TRBD1 (5 bases). Per germline, CDR1 SNHLY and CDR2 FYNNEI. Trimming took off 2 bases at V and 4 bases at J, with 9 bases between the two ends. This CDR3 comprises 14 residues. The CDR3 coding sequence is TGTGCCAGCAGTGAACGACAGTTTAATCAGCCCCAGCATTTT. Translated, it gives CASSERQFNQPQHF.

This clonotype was detected a few times. This chain uses TRBV11-3 with TRBJ2-5; a weak D match, TRBD2 (5 bases). Germline values: CDR1 SGHNT, CDR2 YENEEA. The CDR3 has 13 residues. V was trimmed by 5 bases and J by 11 bases, leaving 18 bases between them. CDR3 amino acids: CASSVRDSTSQYF. CDR3 bases: TGTGCCAGCAGCGTACGGGATAGCACTAGTCAGTACTTC.

J is TRBJ2-7 and V is TRBV6-5; 8 nucleotides agree with TRBD2. The closer fit of TRBJ2-5 to the DNA end suggests the J call may be wrong. The CDR3 covers 16 residues. The germline CDR1 and CDR2 sequences are MNHEY and SVGAGI. Here the CDR3 DNA reads TGTGCCAGCAGATACCTTTCTAGCGGGTCCGGAGAGACCCAGTACTTC. It encodes CASRYLSSGSGETQYF.

The rearrangement joins TRBV12-3 or TRBV12-4 to TRBJ2-5; 9 bases are a match to TRBD2. The CDR3 sequence is 16 residues long. The J segment lost 11 bases and the V segment lost 7 bases, leaving 20 bases of the junction unmatched. DNA for the CDR3: TGTGCCAGCAAGTCGGGGGCGGGGGGGCCCTACAATGAGCAGTACTTC. Translating it yields CASKSGAGGPYNEQYF.

The J gene is TRBJ2-5, the V gene TRBV7-9; D possibly uses TRBD1 or TRBD2 (5 bases each). The tail of the sequence fits TRBJ2-7 better, so the J call may be wrong. CDR1 is SEHNR and CDR2 is FQNEAQ in the germline V gene (reference sequence). This CDR3 comprises 13 residues. The CDR3: CASSFGAQDEQYF. The CDR3 region has the DNA TGTGCCAGCAGCTTCGGGGCGCAGGACGAGCAGTACTTC.

This chain joins TRBV28 and TRBJ2-7; D might be TRBD1 (5 bases). The CDR3 is 12 amino acids. V lost 6 bases and J 9 bases, leaving 15 bases between the germline ends. CDR1 MDHEN and CDR2 SYDVKM come from the germline V gene. As DNA, the CDR3 is TGTGCCAGCAGGGCCCTTGACAGATCGCAGTACTTC. This encodes CASRALDRSQYF.

This clonotype was picked up one time. The rearrangement joins TRBV5-1 to TRBJ2-5; 7 positions match TRBD2. V lost 0 bases and J lost 0; bases outside the gene matches: 5. Germline V CDR1 and CDR2: SGHRS, YFSETQ. CDR3 length: 16 amino acids. The CDR3 reads CASSLALAAYQETQYF. CDR3 DNA sequence: TGCGCCAGCAGCTTGGCCCTAGCGGCGTACCAAGAGACCCAGTACTTC.

The chain uses TRBV11-2 and TRBJ2-2, with D perhaps assigned TRBD1 or TRBD2 (6 bases each). Looked up from germline, CDR1 is SGHAT and CDR2 is FQNNGV. V was cut by 5 bases and J by 2 bases, with 18 bases left in between. The CDR3 spans 17 residues. CDR3 amino acids: CASSPRGTGANTGELFF. In DNA, the CDR3 is TGTGCCAGCAGCCCGAGGGGAACGGGGGCAAACACCGGGGAGCTGTTTTTT.

V gene TRBV7-9 combines with J gene TRBJ1-5; D is unresolved. Trimming removed 5 bases from V and 7 bases from J, with 12 bases in between. CDR3 length: 13 amino acids. Per germline, CDR1 SEHNR and CDR2 FQNEAQ (reference sequence). The CDR3 here is CASSPDAWQPQHF. CDR3 DNA: TGTGCCAGCAGCCCGGACGCGTGGCAGCCCCAGCATTTT.

For the CDR3, the DNA is TGCGCCAGCAGCCAACAAAGCGGGGGCTACAATGAGCAGTTCTTC. Its protein is CASSQQSGGYNEQFF. The gene calls are TRBV4-1 and TRBJ2-1; 8 bases align to TRBD2. The CDR3 length is 15 residues. CDR1 is MGHRA, CDR2 YSYEKL, per germline. V lost 2 bases to trimming and J lost 3 bases; unmatched junction nucleotides: 3.

The genes are TRBV15 and TRBJ1-2; TRBD1 agrees at 7 bases. Germline trimming cut 3 bases from V and 3 bases from J; bases unmatched to any gene: 7. CDR1 is LNHNV, CDR2 YYDKDF, per germline (reference sequence). The CDR3 is 15 amino acids. CDR3 bases: TGTGCCACCAGCAGGGGATCCGGGACAGACTATGGCTACACCTTC. Translating gives CATSRGSGTDYGYTF.

The chain carries TRBV20-1 and TRBJ2-4; no clear D. Near its end, the DNA agrees better with TRBJ2-7, so the J call may be wrong. Germline V gives CDR1 DFQATT, CDR2 SNEGSKA (reference sequence). The CDR3 has 13 residues. The chain's CDR3 is CSARVFDDYEQYF. As DNA, the CDR3 is TGCAGTGCTAGGGTTTTTGATGACTACGAGCAGTACTTC.

The V gene is TRBV11-2, the J gene TRBJ2-5; TRBD2 might be the D (6 bases). The germline CDR1 and CDR2 sequences are SGHAT and FQNNGV. CDR3 length equals 16 residues. V was clipped by 3 bases and J by 2 bases, with 16 bases between them. In DNA form, the CDR3 reads TGTGCCAGCAGCTTGGGTACTAGCCGGGATCAAGAGACCCAGTACTTC. Its protein product is CASSLGTSRDQETQYF.

V is TRBV11-2 and J is TRBJ2-4, with D perhaps given as TRBD1 or TRBD2 (5 bases each). The CDR3 consists of 14 residues. Germline lookup yields CDR1 SGHAT and CDR2 FQNNGV. V shed 4 bases and J shed 5 bases, with 12 bases lying between them. The CDR3 DNA reads as TGTGCCAGCAGCTCAGCAGGGAGCGAAAACATTCAGTACTTC. Residues: CASSSAGSENIQYF.

This clonotype occurred once. The chain is built from TRBV7-9 and TRBJ1-6; D may be TRBD1 (5 bases). Trimming left V 3 bases short and J 6 bases short, with 9 bases between. CDR1 and CDR2 from the germline V gene are SEHNR and FQNEAQ (reference sequence). This CDR3 spans 14 amino acids. This CDR3 reads CASSFRDVNSPLHF. CDR3 sequence (DNA): TGTGCCAGCAGCTTCCGGGACGTTAATTCACCCCTCCACTTT.

V and J are TRBV2 and TRBJ2-3; D not resolved. Trimming pared 6 bases from V and 4 bases from J, leaving 8 bases between. There are 12 residues in the CDR3. Germline CDR1 is SNHLY and CDR2 is FYNNEI. The CDR3 DNA follows: TGTGCCAGCAGCCGCGGTCCAGATACGCAGTATTTT. This translates into CASSRGPDTQYF.

V usage is TRBV10-2 and J usage is TRBJ2-4; maybe TRBD1 (7 bases). Trimming took 7 bases from V and 9 from J, leaving 16 bases between them. Germline loops: CDR1 WSHSY, CDR2 SAAADI. This CDR3 contains 13 residues. CDR3 residues: CASKERGRGIQYF. For the CDR3, the DNA is TGCGCCAGCAAAGAGAGGGGGCGGGGCATTCAGTACTTC.

V and J are TRBV5-1 and TRBJ2-7, with 7 bases fitting TRBD1. J was trimmed by 7 bases and V by 3 bases; bases with no gene match: 7. This CDR3 has 13 amino acids. The germline V gene encodes CDR1 SGHRS and CDR2 YFSETQ. The CDR3 loop is CASSWDSYNEQYF. The CDR3, as DNA: TGCGCCAGCAGCTGGGACAGCTACAATGAGCAGTACTTC.

The chain uses TRBV10-2 and TRBJ1-1, with a possible D match to TRBD1 (6 bases). Germline-derived CDR1 and CDR2 are WSHSY and SAAADI. CDR3 size: 16 residues. Between the trimmed V and J ends, which lost 2 bases and 0 bases, there was a span of 13 bases. The CDR3 nucleotides are TGCGCCAGCAGTGAGGGGGCCGGGGGCATGAACACTGAAGCTTTCTTT. Its translation: CASSEGAGGMNTEAFF.

This clonotype was counted a few times. J is TRBJ2-5 and V is TRBV5-1; TRBD1 matches at 11 bases. With 3 bases clipped from V and 2 bases from J, the junction kept 3 bases outside the gene matches. The length of the CDR3 is 15 residues. The germline gives CDR1 SGHRS, CDR2 YFSETQ. The DNA for the CDR3 is TGCGCCAGCAGCTGGACAGGGGGCGTTCAAGAGACCCAGTACTTC. Its translation: CASSWTGGVQETQYF.

This clonotype was detected ten times or more. This chain joins TRBV9 and TRBJ2-7; 7 nucleotides match TRBD1. The trim removed 4 bases at V and 2 bases at J, leaving 9 bases unmatched. CDR1 is SGDLS and CDR2 is YYNGEE in the germline V gene. This CDR3 has 15 amino acids. The CDR3 loop reads CASSPGAGGTYEQYF. DNA of the CDR3: TGTGCCAGCAGCCCCGGGGCAGGGGGTACCTACGAGCAGTACTTC.

CDR3 sequence (DNA): TGTGCCAGCTCACCAGGACAGACGGACGAGCAGTACTTC. This sequence encodes CASSPGQTDEQYF. This chain joins TRBV18 and TRBJ2-5, with D tentatively TRBD1 (6 bases). The end of the DNA is better explained by TRBJ2-7, so the J call may be wrong. CDR1 and CDR2 (germline): KGHSH, LQKENI. The CDR3 spans 13 residues.

This chain connects TRBV5-5 to TRBJ1-4, with D uncertain. CDR1 and CDR2 (germline): SGHKS, YYEKEE (reference sequence). The ends were cut back, 0 bases at V and 1 base at J, with 13 bases in the middle. The CDR3 contains 17 residues. CDR3 DNA: TGTGCCAGCAGCTTGGGGCCGACGAAAGGAACTAATGAAAAACTGTTTTTT. Translation: CASSLGPTKGTNEKLFF.

This clonotype showed up just once. The V and J genes are TRBV20-1 and TRBJ1-1, with no clear D. The CDR3 has 12 amino acids. CDR1 and CDR2 (germline): DFQATT, SNEGSKA (reference sequence). V was clipped by 2 bases and J by 1 base, with 5 bases between them. In DNA form, the CDR3 reads TGCAGTGCTAGACCCCAGAACACTGAAGCTTTCTTT. This gives the protein CSARPQNTEAFF.